The 8 T cell receptor beta chains below were found in one sample sequenced in a study of blood T cell repertoires in COVID-19. Data came from immunoSEQ multiplex PCR; TCRdb stores just in-frame clones and leaves some out. The data show fewer than 150,000 clones, roughly 79% seen once. What was sequenced was peripheral blood. These receptors all come from a man between 65 and 80 years old with acute or convalescent COVID-19.

The rearrangement uses TRBV30 and TRBJ1-6; D is uncertain. Germline loops: CDR1 GTSNPN, CDR2 SVGIG (reference sequence). This CDR3 contains 13 residues. Trimming cost V 2 bases and J 8 bases, with 10 bases left between them. CDR3 sequence: CAWSRSYDSPLHF. The CDR3 DNA is TGTGCCTGGAGTCGGTCATACGATTCACCCCTCCACTTT.

This clone has just a few counts. This rearrangement joins TRBV18 to TRBJ2-7; TRBD2 might be the D (5 bases). The CDR3 is made up of 15 amino acids. The germline V and J ends were trimmed by 6 bases and 0 bases, with 15 bases remaining between them. The germline V gene has CDR1 KGHSH and CDR2 LQKENI. CDR3 DNA: TGTGCCAGCTCCACTGCACGGGGTAGCTCCTACGAGCAGTACTTC. This translates into CASSTARGSSYEQYF.

The V and J genes are TRBV24-1 and TRBJ2-1; 7 bases line up with TRBD1. V lost 2 bases, J lost 4 bases, and 7 bases stayed unmatched. Germline V CDR1 and CDR2: KGHDR, SFDVKD. The CDR3 spans 16 residues. The CDR3 loop is CATSDSRQGKYNEQFF. In DNA form, the CDR3 reads TGTGCCACCAGTGATTCTCGACAGGGCAAATACAATGAGCAGTTCTTC.

The V and J genes are TRBV5-1 and TRBJ2-7; D ambiguous. V dropped 4 bases and J dropped 6 bases, with 14 bases sitting between them. Germline CDR1 is SGHRS and CDR2 is YFSETQ. This CDR3 contains 13 residues. The chain's CDR3 is CASSLNQVGEQYF. The CDR3 DNA reads as TGCGCCAGCAGCCTCAATCAGGTGGGCGAGCAGTACTTC.

The CDR3, as DNA: TGCGCCAGCAGCTCGACAGGGGACGAGCAGTACTTC. This sequence encodes CASSSTGDEQYF. J is TRBJ2-7 and V is TRBV5-1; 8 nucleotides agree with TRBD1. V shed 3 bases and J 5 bases; nucleotides not matched to a gene: 1. Germline V gives CDR1 SGHRS, CDR2 YFSETQ. The CDR3 totals 12 residues.

The gene calls are TRBV4-2 and TRBJ2-1; 8 nucleotides agree with TRBD2. The V and J ends lost 0 bases and 6 bases, in that order; junction bases with no gene match: 13. Germline V gene lookup returns CDR1 LGHNA and CDR2 YNFKEQ. CDR3 size: 18 residues. The CDR3 spells CASSQDLAGTLVLNEQFF. CDR3 bases: TGTGCCAGCAGCCAAGATCTAGCGGGTACCTTGGTCCTCAATGAGCAGTTCTTC.

This clone was recorded a few times. The chain links TRBV4-3 to TRBJ1-3; D perhaps matches TRBD1 (5 bases). Germline values: CDR1 LGHNA, CDR2 YSLEER. V lost 2 bases and J 4 bases, leaving 9 bases between the germline ends. The CDR3 length is 14 residues. DNA for the CDR3: TGCGCCAGCAGCCAACAGGGTGCGGGAAACACCATATATTTT. Translation gives CASSQQGAGNTIYF.

The genes are TRBV5-5 and TRBJ1-4; TRBD1 is a possible D gene (6 bases). The germline gives CDR1 SGHKS, CDR2 YYEKEE (reference sequence). This CDR3 is 15 amino acids long. Trimming stripped 4 bases from V and 7 bases from J, with 17 bases between. The CDR3 loop reads CASSHYTGPREKLFF. CDR3 coding DNA: TGTGCCAGCAGCCACTATACAGGGCCGCGTGAAAAACTGTTTTTT.